The clone carrying this TCR beta chain was recorded many times. This sample stems from a study of T cells in Graves' hyperthyroidism and ophthalmopathy. CDR3 length equals 16 residues. Germline assignment: CDR1 SGHVS and CDR2 FQNEAQ. The germline V and J ends were trimmed by 4 bases and 2 bases, with 14 bases remaining between them. Amplification of TCR beta CDR3 regions used RNA as the template. RT-PCR in the first round (using the HTBI primer set) targeted the TCR CDR3. Via MiXCR, TCRdb re-called the multiplex PCR reads, giving one row per CDR3 protein. The sample consists of around 300,000 distinct CDR3 sequences, 25% to 30% of them appearing once.

V is TRBV7-8 and J is TRBJ2-2; D is perhaps TRBD2 (5 bases). Sequenced: blood. The sequence was obtained from a man aged 35-49 years with Graves' hyperthyroidism that later progressed to Graves' ophthalmopathy. The CDR3 region is CASSSILGRNTGELFF. The DNA of the CDR3 is TGTGCCAGCAGCTCCATCTTAGGGAGAAACACCGGGGAGCTGTTTTTT.